A selection of T cell receptor beta chains follows, all from one sample in a study of patients and donors after allogeneic stem cell transplantation. Via MiXCR, TCRdb re-called the RT-PCR reads, giving one row per CDR3 protein. The sample has under 35,000 distinct CDR3 sequences; 35% to 40% are singletons. Material for sequencing was blood, either unsorted or a sorted T cell fraction (not recorded which). These receptors were collected from a human donor who was either an allogeneic HSCT recipient or a stem cell or donor lymphocyte infusion donor (not recorded which). It is not recorded whose cells these are; they may come from a transplant donor. Both conserved end residues are part of each CDR3. A D gene is named only where the DNA matches it firmly. The listing skips clone size in some rows; elsewhere it reads once, few, many or a size class.

TRBJ1-6 | NA | TRBV6-1 | TRBD1 | TGTGCCAGCAGTGAACTGGACAGGGGTTATTCACCCCTCCACTTT | CASSELDRGYSPLHF
TRBJ2-5 | NA | TRBV20-1 | NA | TGCAGTGCTAGAGCGGCGGGACAAGAGACCCAGTACTTC | CSARAAGQETQYF
TRBJ2-3 | once | TRBV29-1 | NA | TGCAGCGGGGTGGGAGCAGATACGCAGTATTTT | CSGVGADTQYF
TRBJ2-2 | many | TRBV9 | NA | TGTGCCAGCAGCGTGTCACCGTTTTTAACCGGGGAGCTGTTTTTT | CASSVSPFLTGELFF
TRBJ1-5 | NA | TRBV24-1 | TRBD1 | TGTGCCACCAGTGACCGACAGGGTAAGCCCCAGCATTTT | CATSDRQGKPQHF
TRBJ2-1 | NA | TRBV20-1 | TRBD2 | TGCAGTGCTACGGCTCCTAGCGGTAATAGTGAGCAGTTCTTC | CSATAPSGNSEQFF
TRBJ2-3 | NA | TRBV24-1 | TRBD2 | TGTGCCACCAGTGATGGGACTAGCGGACCTAGCACAGATACGCAGTATTTT | CATSDGTSGPSTDTQYF
TRBJ2-1 | NA | TRBV5-1 | NA | TGCGCCAGCAGCTTGCAGGGGCCCTTGTCCAATGAGCAGTTCTTC | CASSLQGPLSNEQFF
TRBJ1-2 | few | TRBV7-9 | NA | TGTGCCAGCAGCCAGTCAGGGCAGGGGAACTATGGCTACACCTTC | CASSQSGQGNYGYTF
TRBJ2-5 | NA | TRBV12-3/TRBV12-4 | NA | TGTGCCAGCAGTTTTTTTGGGGAGACCCAGTACTTC | CASSFFGETQYF
TRBJ1-3 | many | TRBV12-3/TRBV12-4 | NA | TGTGCCAGCAGTTTTTGGGGGGTACCTGGAAACACCATATATTTT | CASSFWGVPGNTIYF
TRBJ1-2 | once | TRBV5-5 | TRBD1 | TGTGCCAGCAGCTCCGCCCCGCGACAGGGGAACTATGGCTACACCTTC | CASSSAPRQGNYGYTF
TRBJ1-1 | many | TRBV5-1 | TRBD1 | TGCGCCAGCAGCTGGACAGGGGATACTGAAGCTTTCTTT | CASSWTGDTEAFF
TRBJ1-1 | NA | TRBV5-1 | NA | TGCGCCAGCAGCTTGCCGGGGACGAACACTGAAGCTTTCTTT | CASSLPGTNTEAFF
TRBJ2-4 | NA | TRBV18 | TRBD1 | TGTGCCAGCTCACCATGGGGACAGGGGAAGTTTGACATTCAGTACTTC | CASSPWGQGKFDIQYF
TRBJ1-4 | NA | TRBV4-3 | NA | TGCGCCAGCAGCCAAGATCCCGGACGGGGGCTTGAAAAACTGTTTTTT | CASSQDPGRGLEKLFF
TRBJ1-1 | NA | TRBV6-5 | NA | TGTGCCAGCAGTCCAGGACAGTGGGGCACTGAAGCTTTCTTT | CASSPGQWGTEAFF
TRBJ1-2 | few | TRBV13 | NA | TGTGCCAGCAGCTTACAGACTAACTATGGCTACACCTTC | CASSLQTNYGYTF
TRBJ2-7 | NA | TRBV19 | NA | TGTGCCAGTAGTATCGGACCGGCCTCCTACGAGCAGTACTTC | CASSIGPASYEQYF
TRBJ1-1 | few | TRBV12-5 | NA | TGTGCTAGTGGTTTGGGCCCAGACAGGATCTCGGCTTTCTTT | CASGLGPDRISAFF
TRBJ2-2 | once | TRBV12-3/TRBV12-4 | NA | TGTGCCAGCAGCCCCCCTAGGAAGAACACCGGGGAGCTGTTTTTT | CASSPPRKNTGELFF
TRBJ2-1 | many | TRBV7-6 | TRBD2 | TGTGCCAGCAGCTTAGCTACAGCGGGAGGGTGGAATGAGCAGTTCTTC | CASSLATAGGWNEQFF
TRBJ1-1 | few | TRBV4-1 | TRBD1 | TGCGCCAGCAGCCAAGCCCGGACAGGGGGGGAAGCTTTCTTT | CASSQARTGGEAFF
TRBJ1-1 | few | TRBV20-1 | NA | TGCAGTGCTAGAGTGCGCGGGCAGGGAGCCACTGAAGCTTTCTTT | CSARVRGQGATEAFF
TRBJ2-5 | NA | TRBV7-2 | NA | TGTGCCAGCAGCTTAGCGCTGGGGGTTCAAGAGACCCAGTACTTC | CASSLALGVQETQYF
TRBJ1-5 | NA | TRBV6-6 | NA | TGTGCCAGCAGTTCCCCCTCCCAGGCCAATAGTAGCAATCAGCCCCAGCATTTT | CASSSPSQANSSNQPQHF
TRBJ2-1 | NA | TRBV5-6 | TRBD1 | TGTGCCAGCAGCTTCAGAGGGACAGAAGTGTACAATGAGCAGTTCTTC | CASSFRGTEVYNEQFF
TRBJ2-1 | few | TRBV11-2 | NA | TGTGCCAGCAGCCGCTCTTCGGCCGACAATGAGCAGTTCTTC | CASSRSSADNEQFF
TRBJ2-4 | NA | TRBV29-1 | TRBD1 | TGCAGCGGAGGGACAGACGGGAACATTCAGTACTTC | CSGGTDGNIQYF
TRBJ1-1 | few | TRBV7-8 | NA | TGTGCCAGCAGCTTTTTTGGGGGTGAAGCTTTCTTT | CASSFFGGEAFF
TRBJ1-5 | NA | TRBV7-9 | TRBD1 | TGTGCCAGCAGCTCCGGACAGGGGGCAAATCAGCCCCAGCATTTT | CASSSGQGANQPQHF
TRBJ1-5 | NA | TRBV10-3 | TRBD1 | TGTGCCATCAGTGGGACAGGGGCAGCGGGGCCCCAGCATTTT | CAISGTGAAGPQHF
TRBJ1-5 | NA | TRBV4-3 | NA | TGCGCCAGCAGCCAAGATGTAAAGGGGAGTCAGCCCCAGCATTTT | CASSQDVKGSQPQHF
TRBJ1-2 | NA | TRBV6-1 | NA | TGTGCCAGCAGTGCGACCCAGGATTATTATGGCTACACCTTC | CASSATQDYYGYTF
TRBJ2-3 | NA | TRBV29-1 | TRBD2 | TGCAGCGCAGGACTAGCGGCCACAGATACGCAGTATTTT | CSAGLAATDTQYF
TRBJ2-2 | few | TRBV20-1 | NA | TGCAGTGCCAACCTTAACACCGGGGAGCTGTTTTTT | CSANLNTGELFF
TRBJ2-3 | few | TRBV29-1 | NA | TGCAGCGTTGAAGTTCCCCCCACAGATACGCAGTATTTT | CSVEVPPTDTQYF
TRBJ2-1 | NA | TRBV10-3 | NA | TGTGCCATCAGTGAGAGGTTAACGGGAGCTAACAATGAGCAGTTCTTC | CAISERLTGANNEQFF
TRBJ2-5 | NA | TRBV12-3/TRBV12-4 | TRBD2 | TGTGCCAGCAGTTTTACGGGACTACAAGAGACCCAGTACTTC | CASSFTGLQETQYF
TRBJ2-3 | NA | TRBV6-5 | NA | TGTGCCAGCAGCCACCGGGCCCCAGATACGCAGTATTTT | CASSHRAPDTQYF
TRBJ2-5 | NA | TRBV7-2 | TRBD2 | TGTGCCAGCAGCTCTCTCGGACTAGCGGGAGGGAACCAAGAGACCCAGTACTTC | CASSSLGLAGGNQETQYF
TRBJ2-1 | NA | TRBV20-1 | TRBD2 | TGCAGTGCTAGAGATCCTTACGGGAGGGCCTCAAGTGAGCAGTTCTTC | CSARDPYGRASSEQFF
TRBJ2-1 | once | TRBV7-2 | TRBD2 | TGTGCCAGCAGCGTAACTAGCGGGCCTTACAATGAGCAGTTCTTC | CASSVTSGPYNEQFF
TRBJ1-2 | few | TRBV4-3 | TRBD1 | TGCGCCAGCAGCCAATCCCACCTGACAGGGGGGTTCTATGGCTACACCTTC | CASSQSHLTGGFYGYTF
TRBJ1-1 | NA | TRBV5-5 | TRBD1 | TGTGCCAGCAGCACCGGACAGGGGGCAACGGAAGCTTTCTTT | CASSTGQGATEAFF
TRBJ1-2 | few | TRBV20-1 | NA | TGCAGTGCCGGGGGGACTGTTACCCCTTATGGCTACACCTTC | CSAGGTVTPYGYTF
TRBJ1-1 | NA | TRBV7-9 | NA | TGTGCCAGCAGCTTCGCGCGGTTGGGCACTGAAGCTTTCTTT | CASSFARLGTEAFF
TRBJ1-5 | many | TRBV15 | TRBD1 | TGTGCCACCAGCAGAGACAGGGGGCTGAGCAATCAGCCCCAGCATTTT | CATSRDRGLSNQPQHF
TRBJ2-7 | few | TRBV20-1 | NA | TGCAGTGCTAGTCCTAGCGTACGAACCTACGAGCAGTACTTC | CSASPSVRTYEQYF
TRBJ1-1 | few | TRBV5-1 | TRBD1 | TGCGCCAGCAACCCCGACAGGGGCACTGAAGCTTTCTTT | CASNPDRGTEAFF
TRBJ2-1 | once | TRBV15 | TRBD2 | TGTGCCACCGCCGGACTAGCCTCAAATGAGCAGTTCTTC | CATAGLASNEQFF
TRBJ1-1 | NA | TRBV29-1 | TRBD1 | TGCAGCGTACAAAGACAGGGGGCGATGAACACTGAAGCTTTCTTT | CSVQRQGAMNTEAFF
TRBJ1-1 | many | TRBV20-1 | NA | TGCAGTGCTAGAGATCCCCGTCGGGGAACTGAAGCTTTCTTT | CSARDPRRGTEAFF
TRBJ2-4 | NA | TRBV29-1 | TRBD1 | TGCAGCGGGGGACAGGGACGAAACATTCAGTACTTC | CSGGQGRNIQYF
TRBJ1-3 | few | TRBV7-9 | NA | TGTGCCAGCAGCTCTGTTGAAAACACCATATATTTT | CASSSVENTIYF
TRBJ2-1 | NA | TRBV4-2 | NA | TGTGCCAGCAGCCCCTATGACCAGGATGGCGACATTGAGCAGTTCTTC | CASSPYDQDGDIEQFF
TRBJ1-1 | NA | TRBV7-2 | TRBD1 | TGTGCCAGCAGCTCTCCGGGACAGGTTGAAGCTTTCTTT | CASSSPGQVEAFF
TRBJ2-1 | NA | TRBV11-1 | TRBD1 | TGTGCCAGCAAAAAGGACAGGGGGCAACACAATGAGCAGTTCTTC | CASKKDRGQHNEQFF
TRBJ1-1 | NA | TRBV4-1 | NA | TGCGCCAGCAGCCAAAGGGAGAACACTGAAGCTTTCTTT | CASSQRENTEAFF
TRBJ2-3 | few | TRBV29-1 | NA | TGCAGCGTTGGAGATACGCAGTATTTT | CSVGDTQYF